The next 10 T cell receptor beta chains were all read from a single sample in a study of cytomegalovirus exposure and HLA in healthy donors. PCR primers comprised 60 Vbeta and 13 Jbeta primers. Measured with immunoSEQ multiplex PCR; TCRdb has only the in-frame clones, and not every one. The table includes some 240,000 clones, approximately 78% detected once. Sequences were obtained from PBMCs. These receptors were taken from a male donor in good health and CMV-seronegative.

The chain carries TRBV4-1 and TRBJ2-7; 7 bases agree with TRBD2. Germline V gene data show CDR1 as MGHRA and CDR2 as YSYEKL. The CDR3 extends over 14 amino acids. Trimming cost V 1 base and J 2 bases; bases outside gene matches: 2. CDR3 region: CASSQASGPYEQYF. The CDR3 bases are TGCGCCAGCAGCCAAGCTAGCGGCCCCTACGAGCAGTACTTC.

V and J are TRBV6-6 and TRBJ1-1; D is unresolved. The CDR3 spans 14 residues. Looked up from germline, CDR1 is MNHNY and CDR2 is SVGAGI (reference sequence). V was cut by 6 bases and J by 5 bases, with 16 bases left in between. The CDR3 DNA reads as TGTGCCAGCAGCCGTGGGGAGGGTGGGACTGAAGCTTTCTTT. Residues: CASSRGEGGTEAFF.

This clone was seen a handful of times. This sample also contains other DNA sequences that code for the same CDR3. The V gene is TRBV6-5, the J gene TRBJ1-1; a possible D gene is TRBD1 (6 bases). This CDR3 is built from 14 residues. The V and J ends lost 2 bases and 3 bases respectively, with 10 bases between them. The germline V gene has CDR1 MNHEY and CDR2 SVGAGI. The CDR3 bases are TGTGCCAGCAGTTACCACGCAGGGGACACTGAAGCTTTCTTT. This sequence encodes CASSYHAGDTEAFF.

V is TRBV5-1 and J is TRBJ2-2; D gene ambiguous. Germline CDR1 reads SGHRS; CDR2 reads YFSETQ. The CDR3 covers 15 residues. The V end lost 1 base, the J end lost 2 bases, and 9 bases lay between the germline ends. The CDR3 loop is CASSLSAANTGELFF. The CDR3 bases are TGCGCCAGCAGCTTGTCGGCGGCAAACACCGGGGAGCTGTTTTTT.

This sequence joins TRBV18 and TRBJ1-2; 7 nucleotides line up with TRBD1. The CDR3 has 11 amino acids. CDR1 is KGHSH, CDR2 LQKENI, per germline. V shed 10 bases and J 8 bases; nucleotides not matched to a gene: 7. This CDR3 reads CATLTGRGYTF. CDR3 in DNA: TGTGCCACGTTGACAGGGAGAGGCTACACCTTC.

V gene TRBV5-4 combines with J gene TRBJ2-7, with D tentatively TRBD1 (6 bases). The CDR3 covers 15 residues. Germline CDR1 reads SGHNT; CDR2 reads YYREEE (reference sequence). V lost 4 bases and J 5 bases, leaving 19 bases between the germline ends. CDR3 amino acids: CASSPTGPPSNEQYF. Here the CDR3 DNA reads TGTGCCAGCAGCCCGACAGGTCCCCCTTCTAACGAGCAGTACTTC.

This sequence joins TRBV27 and TRBJ2-7, with 9 bases that match TRBD1. The germline gives CDR1 MNHEY, CDR2 SMNVEV (reference sequence). After removal of 6 bases from V and 3 bases from J, the junction contained 12 bases not matched to a gene. The length of the CDR3 is 16 residues. Here the CDR3 reads CASRRLGQDRGYEQYF. CDR3 DNA sequence: TGTGCCAGCAGGAGACTAGGACAGGACAGGGGCTACGAGCAGTACTTC.

The rearrangement joins TRBV18 to TRBJ2-7; D might be TRBD2 (6 bases). Germline V gene data show CDR1 as KGHSH and CDR2 as LQKENI. The CDR3 spans 14 residues. V was trimmed by 0 bases and J by 8 bases, leaving 14 bases between them. The CDR3 region is CASSPPAGSYKQYF. The DNA for the CDR3 is TGTGCCAGCTCACCACCGGCGGGAAGTTATAAGCAGTACTTC.

The chain is built from TRBV27 and TRBJ2-7; 11 positions agree with TRBD1. In germline, CDR1 is MNHEY, CDR2 SMNVEV (reference sequence). Trimming took 5 bases from V and 9 from J; bases not matched to a gene: 18. The length of the CDR3 is 17 residues. This chain's CDR3 is CASSQRIPGTGGIRQYF. In DNA, the CDR3 is TGTGCCAGCAGTCAAAGGATACCGGGGACAGGGGGTATTAGGCAGTACTTC.

The chain combines TRBV29-1 with TRBJ2-1; 7 bases are a match to TRBD2. CDR1 is SQVTM and CDR2 is ANQGSEA in the germline V gene. CDR3 length: 14 residues. After removal of 4 bases from V and 4 bases from J, the junction contained 7 bases not matched to a gene. CDR3 residues: CSVVPMGGYNEQFF. The CDR3 region has the DNA TGCAGCGTTGTTCCGATGGGAGGGTACAATGAGCAGTTCTTC.